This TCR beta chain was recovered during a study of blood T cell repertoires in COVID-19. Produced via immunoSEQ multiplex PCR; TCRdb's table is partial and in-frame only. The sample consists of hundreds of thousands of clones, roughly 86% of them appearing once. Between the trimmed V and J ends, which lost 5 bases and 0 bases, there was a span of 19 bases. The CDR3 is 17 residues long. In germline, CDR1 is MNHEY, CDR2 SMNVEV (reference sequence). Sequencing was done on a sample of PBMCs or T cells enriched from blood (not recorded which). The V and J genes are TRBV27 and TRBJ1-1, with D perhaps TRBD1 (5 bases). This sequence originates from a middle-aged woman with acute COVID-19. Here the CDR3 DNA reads TGTGCCAGCAGTCGACTTCGGGGGGGAAACATGAACACTGAAGCTTTCTTT. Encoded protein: CASSRLRGGNMNTEAFF.